These T cell receptor beta chains were read from a single sample in a study of vaccination and CD4 T cells after COVID-19. No cognate antigen is known for these TCRs. TCRdb re-analysed the PCR reads in MiXCR, keeping a single row per CDR3 protein. The repertoire includes over 15,000 distinct CDR3 sequences, around 50% of them detected once, and roughly a tenth sits in the top ten. Source: CD4+ T cells from blood, cultured in vitro, taken before SARS-CoV-2 vaccination. All receptors come from a human donor who had recovered from COVID-19. CDR3s include the opening cysteine and the closing phenylalanine or tryptophan. Each record gives: CDR3 protein, J gene, V gene, CDR3 length.

cdr3_aa: CASRGQKETQYF
j_call: TRBJ2-5
v_call: TRBV11-2
cdr3_length: 12

cdr3_aa: CATSRGEGQATDTQYF
j_call: TRBJ2-3
v_call: TRBV15
cdr3_length: 16

cdr3_aa: CASRTRQALEAFF
j_call: TRBJ1-1
v_call: TRBV6-1
cdr3_length: 13

cdr3_aa: CASSRTTGLAHTIYF
j_call: TRBJ1-3
v_call: TRBV7-8
cdr3_length: 15

cdr3_aa: CATTLGGNTEAFF
j_call: TRBJ1-1
v_call: TRBV24-1
cdr3_length: 13

cdr3_aa: CASSIRGTVQYSNQPQHF
j_call: TRBJ1-5
v_call: TRBV19
cdr3_length: 18

cdr3_aa: CASSSRPAVPSTDTQYF
j_call: TRBJ2-3
v_call: TRBV7-6
cdr3_length: 17

cdr3_aa: CASGTSFRSPLHF
j_call: TRBJ1-6
v_call: TRBV6-1
cdr3_length: 13

cdr3_aa: CSARDQSSGGFNEQFF
j_call: TRBJ2-1
v_call: TRBV20-1
cdr3_length: 16

cdr3_aa: CASRTDRVDGYTF
j_call: TRBJ1-2
v_call: TRBV19
cdr3_length: 13

cdr3_aa: CAWRLRPDSPLHF
j_call: TRBJ1-6
v_call: TRBV30
cdr3_length: 13

cdr3_aa: CASSPRGQGTYEQYF
j_call: TRBJ2-7
v_call: TRBV6-2/TRBV6-3
cdr3_length: 15

cdr3_aa: CASSTQAGGNYGYTF
j_call: TRBJ1-2
v_call: TRBV19
cdr3_length: 15

cdr3_aa: CSARPYTEAFF
j_call: TRBJ1-1
v_call: TRBV20-1
cdr3_length: 11

cdr3_aa: CASREGGLGTQYF
j_call: TRBJ2-3
v_call: TRBV11-3
cdr3_length: 13

cdr3_aa: CASSITETQYF
j_call: TRBJ2-5
v_call: TRBV7-9
cdr3_length: 11

cdr3_aa: CASSLSSGRGRQETQYF
j_call: TRBJ2-5
v_call: TRBV28
cdr3_length: 17